Presented here are 7 T cell receptor beta chains from one specimen sequenced in a study of blood T cell repertoires in COVID-19. Measured with immunoSEQ multiplex PCR; TCRdb has only the in-frame clones, and not every one. The sample includes about 76,000 clones, roughly 80% of them seen just once. Input material: peripheral blood. The source of these receptors is a human donor in a cohort sampled during active COVID-19.

The chain joins TRBV6-1 to TRBJ2-7; TRBD2 aligns across 10 bases. The J segment lost 2 bases and the V segment lost 3 bases, leaving 16 bases of the junction unmatched. Germline V gene data show CDR1 as MNHNS and CDR2 as SASEGT. The CDR3 totals 19 residues. The CDR3 sequence: CASSERPLRLAGLTYEQYF. CDR3 in DNA: TGTGCCAGCAGTGAGAGGCCCCTCCGACTAGCGGGTCTGACCTACGAGCAGTACTTC.

The chain couples TRBV5-1 to TRBJ2-5; 9 bases fit TRBD1. This CDR3 is built from 16 residues. Trimming removed 4 bases from V and 4 bases from J; junction bases left unmatched: 11. CDR1 is SGHRS, CDR2 YFSETQ, per germline. CDR3 sequence (DNA): TGCGCCAGCAGCCCTAAGGGACAGGGAGAAACAGAGACCCAGTACTTC. Protein: CASSPKGQGETETQYF.

This chain connects TRBV2 to TRBJ1-4, with TRBD1 as a possible D gene (6 bases). V gave up 4 bases and J gave up 5 bases, with 11 bases separating them. This CDR3 is 14 amino acids long. Germline V gives CDR1 SNHLY, CDR2 FYNNEI. The CDR3 spells CASSGRGANEKLFF. In DNA form, the CDR3 reads TGTGCCAGCAGTGGCCGGGGGGCGAATGAAAAACTGTTTTTT.

This chain joins TRBV5-1 and TRBJ2-5; 9 bases fit TRBD1. The germline gives CDR1 SGHRS, CDR2 YFSETQ. J lost 4 bases, V lost 0 bases, and 4 bases had no gene match. The CDR3 has 15 amino acids. CDR3 residues: CASSLGGTGRETQYF. The DNA of the CDR3 is TGCGCCAGCAGCTTGGGAGGGACAGGGAGAGAGACCCAGTACTTC.

The chain has TRBV28 and TRBJ2-7, with 10 bases lining up with TRBD2. With 7 bases clipped from V and 2 bases from J, the junction kept 11 bases outside the gene matches. The germline gives CDR1 MDHEN, CDR2 SYDVKM. The CDR3 runs 16 residues. CDR3 coding DNA: TGTGCCAGCAAGGGTCAAACTAGCGGGGACGCCTACGAGCAGTACTTC. Translation: CASKGQTSGDAYEQYF.

The CDR3 DNA is TGTGCCAGCAGCTTCGCGGGAGGCGATGAGCAGTTCTTC. Amino acids: CASSFAGGDEQFF. This chain joins TRBV5-4 and TRBJ2-1, with 8 positions matching TRBD2. This CDR3 spans 13 amino acids. Germline V lookup: CDR1 SGHNT, CDR2 YYREEE (reference sequence). Trimming took 2 bases from V and 8 from J; bases not matched to a gene: 3.

The chain uses TRBV3-1 (or the pseudogene TRBV3-2) and TRBJ2-1, with TRBD2 matching 9 bases. From germline, CDR1 is LGHDT and CDR2 YNNKEL (reference sequence). V shed 4 bases and J 4 bases; nucleotides not matched to a gene: 8. CDR3 length: 16 residues. CDR3 nucleotide sequence: TGTGCCAGCAGCCCTCCGTCTAGCGGGGAATACAATGAGCAGTTCTTC. Translating gives CASSPPSSGEYNEQFF.